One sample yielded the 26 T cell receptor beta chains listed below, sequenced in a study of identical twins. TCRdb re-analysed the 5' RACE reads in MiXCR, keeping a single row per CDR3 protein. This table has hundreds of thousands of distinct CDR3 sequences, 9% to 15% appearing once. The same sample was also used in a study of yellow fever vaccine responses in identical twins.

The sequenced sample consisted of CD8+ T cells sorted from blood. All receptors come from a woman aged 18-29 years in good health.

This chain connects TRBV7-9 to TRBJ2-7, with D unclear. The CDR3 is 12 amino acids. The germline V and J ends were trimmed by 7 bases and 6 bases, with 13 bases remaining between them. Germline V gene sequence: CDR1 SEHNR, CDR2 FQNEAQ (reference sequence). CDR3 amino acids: CASTLGAPEQYF. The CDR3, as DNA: TGTGCCAGCACCTTGGGTGCTCCCGAGCAGTACTTC.

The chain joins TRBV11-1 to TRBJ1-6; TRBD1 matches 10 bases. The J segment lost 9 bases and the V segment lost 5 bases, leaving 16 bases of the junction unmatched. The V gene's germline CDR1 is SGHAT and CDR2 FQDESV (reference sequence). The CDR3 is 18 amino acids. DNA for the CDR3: TGTGCCAGCAGCCCGGACAGGGGGAATTTCTCCGCCTCTTCACCCCTCCACTTT. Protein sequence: CASSPDRGNFSASSPLHF. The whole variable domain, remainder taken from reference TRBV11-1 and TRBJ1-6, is EAEVAQSPRYKITEKSQAVAFWCDPISGHATLYWYRQILGQGPELLVQFQDESVVDDSQLPKDRFSAERLKGVDSTLKIQPAELGDSAMYLCASSPDRGNFSASSPLHFGNGTRLTVT.

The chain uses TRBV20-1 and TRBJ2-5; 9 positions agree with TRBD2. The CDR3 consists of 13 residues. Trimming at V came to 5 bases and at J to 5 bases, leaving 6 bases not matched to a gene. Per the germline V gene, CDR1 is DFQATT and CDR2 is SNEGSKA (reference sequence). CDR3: CSARGTSWETQYF. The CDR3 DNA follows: TGCAGTGCTCGCGGGACTAGCTGGGAGACCCAGTACTTC.

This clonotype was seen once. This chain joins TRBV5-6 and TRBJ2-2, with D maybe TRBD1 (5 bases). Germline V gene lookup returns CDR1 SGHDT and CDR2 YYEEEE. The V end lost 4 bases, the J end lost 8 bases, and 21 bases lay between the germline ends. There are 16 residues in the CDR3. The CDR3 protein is CASSPGLPSRGGELFF. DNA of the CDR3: TGTGCCAGCAGCCCAGGGCTACCCTCCCGAGGTGGGGAGCTGTTTTTT.

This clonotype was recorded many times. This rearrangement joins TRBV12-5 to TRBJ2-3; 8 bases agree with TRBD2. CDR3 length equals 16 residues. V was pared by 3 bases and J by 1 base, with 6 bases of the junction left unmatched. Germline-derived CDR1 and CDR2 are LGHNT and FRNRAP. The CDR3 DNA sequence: TGTGCTAGTGGTTTCCACGGTAGCGGGGGCACAGATACGCAGTATTTT. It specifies CASGFHGSGGTDTQYF.

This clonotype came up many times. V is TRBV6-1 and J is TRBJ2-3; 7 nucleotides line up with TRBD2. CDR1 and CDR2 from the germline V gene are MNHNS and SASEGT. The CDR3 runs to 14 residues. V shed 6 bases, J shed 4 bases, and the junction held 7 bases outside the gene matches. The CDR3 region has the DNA TGTGCCAGCAGGAGGGAGGGAGGTGCAGATACGCAGTATTTT. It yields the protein CASRREGGADTQYF.

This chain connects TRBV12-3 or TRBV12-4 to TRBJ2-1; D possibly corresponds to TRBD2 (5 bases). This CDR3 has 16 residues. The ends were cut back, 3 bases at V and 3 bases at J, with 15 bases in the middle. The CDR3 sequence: CASSLYGGHNYNEQFF. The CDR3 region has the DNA TGTGCCAGCAGTTTGTACGGCGGGCATAACTACAATGAGCAGTTCTTC.

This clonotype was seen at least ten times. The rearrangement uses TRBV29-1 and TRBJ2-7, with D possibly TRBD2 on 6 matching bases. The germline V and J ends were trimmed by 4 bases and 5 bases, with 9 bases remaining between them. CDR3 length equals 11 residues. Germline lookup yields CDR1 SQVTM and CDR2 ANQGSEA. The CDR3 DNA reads TGCAGCGTTGTTCGGGGGAACGAGCAGTACTTC. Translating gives CSVVRGNEQYF.

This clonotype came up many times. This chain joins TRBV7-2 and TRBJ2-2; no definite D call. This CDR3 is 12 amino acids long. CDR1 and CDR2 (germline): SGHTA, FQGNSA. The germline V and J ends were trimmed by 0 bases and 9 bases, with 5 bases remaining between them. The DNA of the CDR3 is TGTGCCAGCAGCTTAGCGGGGTGGGAGCTGTTTTTT. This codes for CASSLAGWELFF.

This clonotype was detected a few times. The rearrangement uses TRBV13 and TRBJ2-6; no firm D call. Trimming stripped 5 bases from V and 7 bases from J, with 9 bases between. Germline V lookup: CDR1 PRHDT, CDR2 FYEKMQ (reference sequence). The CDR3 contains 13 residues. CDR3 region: CASSTGEANVLTF. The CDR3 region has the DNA TGTGCCAGCAGCACGGGTGAAGCCAACGTCCTGACTTTC.

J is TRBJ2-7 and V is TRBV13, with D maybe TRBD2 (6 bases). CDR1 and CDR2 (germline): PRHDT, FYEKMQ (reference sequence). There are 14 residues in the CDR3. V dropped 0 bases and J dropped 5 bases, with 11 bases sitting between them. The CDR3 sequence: CASSLGRSGNEQYF. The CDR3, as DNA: TGTGCCAGCAGCTTAGGCCGTAGCGGAAACGAGCAGTACTTC.

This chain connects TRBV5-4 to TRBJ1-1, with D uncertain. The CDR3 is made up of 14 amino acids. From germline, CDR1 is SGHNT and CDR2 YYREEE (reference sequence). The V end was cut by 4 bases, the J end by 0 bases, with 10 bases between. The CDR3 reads CASSLENVNTEAFF. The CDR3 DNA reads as TGTGCCAGCAGCCTTGAGAATGTGAACACTGAAGCTTTCTTT.

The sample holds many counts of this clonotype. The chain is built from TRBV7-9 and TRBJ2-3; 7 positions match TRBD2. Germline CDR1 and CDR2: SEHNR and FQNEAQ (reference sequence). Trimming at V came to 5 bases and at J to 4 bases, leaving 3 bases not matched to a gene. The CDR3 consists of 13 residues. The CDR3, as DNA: TGTGCCAGCAGCGGGAGGGAGCCAGATACGCAGTATTTT. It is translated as CASSGREPDTQYF.

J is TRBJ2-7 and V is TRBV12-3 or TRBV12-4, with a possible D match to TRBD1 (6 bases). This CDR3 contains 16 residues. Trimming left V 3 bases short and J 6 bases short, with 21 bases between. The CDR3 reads CASSFGFRAGAGEQYF. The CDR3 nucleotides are TGTGCCAGCAGTTTTGGATTCCGGGCAGGGGCGGGCGAGCAGTACTTC.

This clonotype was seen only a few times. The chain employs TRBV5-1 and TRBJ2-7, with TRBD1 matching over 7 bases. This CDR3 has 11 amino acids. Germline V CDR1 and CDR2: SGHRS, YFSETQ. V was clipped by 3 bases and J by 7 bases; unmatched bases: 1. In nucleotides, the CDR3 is TGCGCCAGCAGCTGGGGACAGGAGCAGTACTTC. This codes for CASSWGQEQYF.

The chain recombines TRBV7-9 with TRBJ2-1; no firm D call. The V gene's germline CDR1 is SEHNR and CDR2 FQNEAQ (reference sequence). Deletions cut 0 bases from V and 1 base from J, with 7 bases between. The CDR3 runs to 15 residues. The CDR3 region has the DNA TGTGCCAGCAGCTTAGCGAAGCAGTCCTACAATGAGCAGTTCTTC. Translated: CASSLAKQSYNEQFF.

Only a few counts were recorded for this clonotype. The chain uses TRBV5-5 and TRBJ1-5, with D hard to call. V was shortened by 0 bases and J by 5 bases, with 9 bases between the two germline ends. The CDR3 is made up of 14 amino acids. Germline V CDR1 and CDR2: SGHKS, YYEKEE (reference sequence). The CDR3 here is CASSLDETYQPQHF. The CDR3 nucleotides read TGTGCCAGCAGCTTGGATGAGACCTATCAGCCCCAGCATTTT.

The CDR3 reads CASSLPAVNYNEQFF. The CDR3 nucleotides are TGTGCCAGCAGCTTACCAGCGGTAAACTACAATGAGCAGTTCTTC. V gene TRBV7-9 combines with J gene TRBJ2-1; TRBD2 might be the D (5 bases). This CDR3 contains 15 residues. Germline-derived CDR1 and CDR2 are SEHNR and FQNEAQ (reference sequence). V lost 2 bases and J 3 bases, leaving 11 bases between the germline ends. Drawing the rest from reference TRBV7-9 and TRBJ2-1, the complete variable domain is DTGVSQNPRHKITKRGQNVTFRCDPISEHNRLYWYRQTLGQGPEFLTYFQNEAQLEKSRLLSDRFSAERPKGSFSTLEIQRTEQGDSAMYLCASSLPAVNYNEQFFGPGTRLTVL.

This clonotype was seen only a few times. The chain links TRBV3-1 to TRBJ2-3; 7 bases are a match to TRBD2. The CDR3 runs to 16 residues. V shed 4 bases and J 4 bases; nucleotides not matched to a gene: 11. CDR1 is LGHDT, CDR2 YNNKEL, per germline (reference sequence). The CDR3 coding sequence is TGTGCCAGCAGCCGAGACGCCGAGACTAGCTCAGATACGCAGTATTTT. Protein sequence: CASSRDAETSSDTQYF.

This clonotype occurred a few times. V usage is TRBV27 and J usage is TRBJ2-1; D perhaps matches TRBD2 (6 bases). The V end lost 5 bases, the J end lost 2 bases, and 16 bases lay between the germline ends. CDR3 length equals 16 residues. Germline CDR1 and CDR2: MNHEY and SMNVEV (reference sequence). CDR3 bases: TGTGCCAGCAGTCCCCCGGGACTTAGGGCCTACAATGAGCAGTTCTTC. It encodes CASSPPGLRAYNEQFF.

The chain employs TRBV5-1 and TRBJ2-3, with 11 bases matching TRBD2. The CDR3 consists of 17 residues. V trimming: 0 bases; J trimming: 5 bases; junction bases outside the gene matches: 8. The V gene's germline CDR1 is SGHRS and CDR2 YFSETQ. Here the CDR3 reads CASSLAGLAGGEDTQYF. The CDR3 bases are TGCGCCAGCAGCTTGGCCGGTCTAGCGGGGGGTGAAGATACGCAGTATTTT.

The CDR3 here is CASSSAVTNEKLFF. The DNA for the CDR3 is TGTGCCAGCAGCTCAGCGGTTACTAATGAAAAACTGTTTTTT. The chain employs TRBV13 and TRBJ1-4; no firm D call. Between the trimmed V and J ends, which lost 4 bases and 2 bases, there was a span of 8 bases. The germline CDR1 and CDR2 sequences are PRHDT and FYEKMQ (reference sequence). CDR3 size: 14 residues. The full variable domain, in which reference TRBV13 and TRBJ1-4 provide the parts outside the CDR3, is AAGVIQSPRHLIKEKRETATLKCYPIPRHDTVYWYQQGPGQDPQFLISFYEKMQSDKGSIPDRFSAQQFSDYHSELNMSSLELGDSALYFCASSSAVTNEKLFFGSGTQLSVL.

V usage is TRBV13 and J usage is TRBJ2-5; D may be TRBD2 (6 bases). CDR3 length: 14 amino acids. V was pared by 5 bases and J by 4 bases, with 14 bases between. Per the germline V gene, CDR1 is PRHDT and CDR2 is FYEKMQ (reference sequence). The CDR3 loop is CASSPVAGSETQYF. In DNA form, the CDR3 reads TGTGCCAGCAGCCCCGTGGCGGGGTCAGAGACCCAGTACTTC.

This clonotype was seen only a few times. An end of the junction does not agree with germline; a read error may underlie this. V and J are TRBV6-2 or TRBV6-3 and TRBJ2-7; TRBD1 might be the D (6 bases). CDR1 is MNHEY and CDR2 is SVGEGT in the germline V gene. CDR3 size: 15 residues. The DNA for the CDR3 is TGTGCCAGCAGCCCCCGGGACACCGAACTAGAGGAGCGGTACTTC. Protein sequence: CASSPRDTELEERYF.

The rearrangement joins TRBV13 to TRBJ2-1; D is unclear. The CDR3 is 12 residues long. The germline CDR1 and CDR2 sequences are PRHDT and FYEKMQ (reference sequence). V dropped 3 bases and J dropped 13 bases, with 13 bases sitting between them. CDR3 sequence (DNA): TGTGCCAGCAGCTTCCCTAATACCCCCCAGTTCTTC. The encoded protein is CASSFPNTPQFF.

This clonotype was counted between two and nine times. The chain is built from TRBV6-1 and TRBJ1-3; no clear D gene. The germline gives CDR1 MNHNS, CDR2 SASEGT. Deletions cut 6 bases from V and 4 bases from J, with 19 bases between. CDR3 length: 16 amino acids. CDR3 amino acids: CASRPLIDAGGNTIYF. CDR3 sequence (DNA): TGTGCCAGCAGACCCCTGATTGATGCAGGCGGAAACACCATATATTTT.